Below are 10 T cell receptor beta chains sequenced from a single sample in a study of OX40 agonist ivuxolimab in advanced cancers. TCRdb's copy holds only in-frame clones and misses some; the assay was immunoSEQ multiplex PCR. The sample lists about 60,000 clones, roughly nine tenths seen once, with about 4.4% in the top ten. The specimen was CD4+ or CD8+ T cells sorted from blood, collected in a trial of the OX40 agonist ivuxolimab. The receptors derive from an adult with an advanced solid tumor such as melanoma, head and neck, liver or kidney cancer.

The chain recombines TRBV19 with TRBJ1-1; D ambiguous. The germline V gene has CDR1 LNHDA and CDR2 SQIVND (reference sequence). The CDR3 has 15 amino acids. V was trimmed by 3 bases and J by 4 bases, leaving 15 bases between them. The CDR3 bases are TGTGCCAGTAGTATCGGACCCCCCGGCAGCACTGAAGCTTTCTTT. Protein: CASSIGPPGSTEAFF.

J is TRBJ1-1 and V is TRBV9; D is perhaps TRBD1 (5 bases). The germline V and J ends were trimmed by 0 bases and 5 bases, with 17 bases remaining between them. Germline values: CDR1 SGDLS, CDR2 YYNGEE. The CDR3 is 16 residues long. The CDR3 coding sequence is TGTGCCAGCAGCGTAGCACGGGGCGCGGTCCCTACTGAAGCTTTCTTT. Translation: CASSVARGAVPTEAFF.

This clone has only one observation. The chain links TRBV27 to TRBJ1-2, with D possibly TRBD1 on 6 matching bases. The CDR3 contains 16 residues. Germline CDR1 and CDR2: MNHEY and SMNVEV (reference sequence). V lost 5 bases to trimming and J lost 4 bases, with 20 bases between them. CDR3 DNA: TGTGCCAGCAGTCCACCCGGAGGGGGGGGTTTCTATGGCTACACCTTC. This codes for CASSPPGGGGFYGYTF.

The V gene is TRBV10-3, the J gene TRBJ2-2; D is undetermined. This CDR3 contains 14 residues. The germline V gene has CDR1 ENHRY and CDR2 SYGVKD. The V end lost 6 bases, the J end lost 2 bases, and 10 bases lay between the germline ends. The CDR3 loop reads CAIRHPDNTGELFF. The CDR3 nucleotides read TGTGCCATCAGACACCCGGACAACACCGGGGAGCTGTTTTTT.

V usage is TRBV29-1 and J usage is TRBJ2-2; D not certain. This CDR3 comprises 13 residues. Between the trimmed V and J ends, which lost 6 bases and 0 bases, there was a span of 8 bases. Germline CDR1 and CDR2: SQVTM and ANQGSEA. This CDR3 reads CSVDESNTGELFF. CDR3 DNA: TGCAGCGTGGACGAGTCGAACACCGGGGAGCTGTTTTTT.

This chain's CDR3 is CASSQVTGPGELFF. CDR3 DNA: TGCGCCAGCAGCCAAGTAACGGGCCCCGGGGAGCTGTTTTTT. V usage is TRBV4-3 and J usage is TRBJ2-2; no clear D. The CDR3 has 14 amino acids. Trimming took 1 base from V and 6 from J, leaving 9 bases between them. Germline CDR1 and CDR2: LGHNA and YSLEER.

Concerning this clone itself: The junction differs from germline at one of its ends, possibly a read error. This chain uses TRBV7-2 with TRBJ2-7, with TRBD2 matching over 10 bases. The CDR3 runs 11 residues. The V gene's germline CDR1 is SGHTA and CDR2 FQGNSA. CDR3 region: CASSLAGVPYF. The CDR3 bases are TGTGCCAGCAGCCTAGCGGGGGTCCCGTACTTC.

The J gene is TRBJ2-1, the V gene TRBV2, with 7 bases fitting TRBD1. The V segment lost 3 bases and the J segment 4 bases; nucleotides outside the gene matches: 9. Germline CDR1 and CDR2: SNHLY and FYNNEI. This CDR3 is 16 amino acids long. The CDR3 region has the DNA TGTGCCAGCAGTGAGAGCTGGGACAGAGTATACAATGAGCAGTTCTTC. Encoded protein: CASSESWDRVYNEQFF.

The CDR3 sequence is CASSQDYTANTEAFF. DNA for the CDR3: TGCGCCAGCAGCCAAGATTATACAGCCAACACTGAAGCTTTCTTT. The chain is built from TRBV4-1 and TRBJ1-1, with D uncertain. Germline V gene data show CDR1 as MGHRA and CDR2 as YSYEKL. The CDR3 is made up of 15 amino acids. The V and J ends lost 0 bases and 2 bases respectively, with 10 bases between them.

The rearrangement joins TRBV28 to TRBJ2-5, with 11 bases identical to TRBD2. Germline lookup yields CDR1 MDHEN and CDR2 SYDVKM. The CDR3 totals 17 residues. Trimming took 1 base from V and 9 from J; bases not matched to a gene: 13. The CDR3 sequence is CASSLSLAGGRPGAQYF. The CDR3 coding sequence is TGTGCCAGCAGTTTATCCCTAGCGGGAGGACGTCCCGGGGCCCAGTACTTC.